The source of this T cell receptor (beta chain) is a study of blood T cell repertoires in COVID-19. Study as a whole: The United States, Italy and Spain were the sources of the acute and convalescent COVID-19 samples.

Methods used by the authors: From reference gene primer amplification, estimates of nucleated cell counts were derived. Some clones are missing from TCRdb's copy, which holds only in-frame ones; the method was immunoSEQ multiplex PCR. V and J calls and clone size are as listed in that table; D and trimming were resolved from the DNA. The repertoire holds about 280,000 clones, with 88% as singletons. This TCR was recovered from a man aged 18 to 29 with active or convalescent COVID-19. Material for sequencing was peripheral blood.

The chain's CDR3 is CASWTPSYNEQFF. The CDR3 coding sequence is TGCGCCAGTTGGACTCCCTCCTACAATGAGCAGTTCTTC. The chain employs TRBV5-1 and TRBJ2-1; D is perhaps TRBD2 (5 bases). Trimming removed 8 bases from V and 0 bases from J, with 9 bases in between. Germline V gene data show CDR1 as SGHRS and CDR2 as YFSETQ. The CDR3 sequence is 13 residues long.